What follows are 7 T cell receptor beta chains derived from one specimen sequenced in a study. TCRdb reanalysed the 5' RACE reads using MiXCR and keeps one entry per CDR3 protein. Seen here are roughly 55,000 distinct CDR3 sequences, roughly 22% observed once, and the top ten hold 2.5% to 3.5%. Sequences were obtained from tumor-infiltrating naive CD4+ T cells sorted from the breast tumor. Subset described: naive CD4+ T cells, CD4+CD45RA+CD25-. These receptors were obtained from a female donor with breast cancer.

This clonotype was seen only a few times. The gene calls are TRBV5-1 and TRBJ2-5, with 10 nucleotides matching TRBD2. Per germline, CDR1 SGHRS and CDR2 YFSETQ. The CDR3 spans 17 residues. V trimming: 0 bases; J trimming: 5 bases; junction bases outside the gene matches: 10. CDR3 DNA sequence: TGCGCCAGCAGCTTGGTCCTAACTAGCGGGGAAGGGGAGACCCAGTACTTC. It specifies CASSLVLTSGEGETQYF. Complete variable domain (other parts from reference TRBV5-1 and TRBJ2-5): KAGVTQTPRYLIKTRGQQVTLSCSPISGHRSVSWYQQTPGQGLQFLFEYFSETQRNKGNFPGRFSGRQFSNSRSEMNVSTLELGDSALYLCASSLVLTSGEGETQYFGPGTRLLVL.

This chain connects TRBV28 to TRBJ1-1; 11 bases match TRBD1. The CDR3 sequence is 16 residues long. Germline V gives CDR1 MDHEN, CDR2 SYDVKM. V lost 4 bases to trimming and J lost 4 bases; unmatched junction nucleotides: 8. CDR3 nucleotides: TGTGCCAGCAGTTCCGGACAGGGGGCGAGATCCACTGAAGCTTTCTTT. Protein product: CASSSGQGARSTEAFF.

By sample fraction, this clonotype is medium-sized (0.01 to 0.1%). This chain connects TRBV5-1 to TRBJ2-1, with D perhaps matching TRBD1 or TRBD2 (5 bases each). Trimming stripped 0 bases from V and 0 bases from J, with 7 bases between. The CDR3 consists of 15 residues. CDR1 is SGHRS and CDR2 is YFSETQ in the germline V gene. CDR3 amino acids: CASSLGDPSYNEQFF. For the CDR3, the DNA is TGCGCCAGCAGCTTGGGGGACCCCTCCTACAATGAGCAGTTCTTC. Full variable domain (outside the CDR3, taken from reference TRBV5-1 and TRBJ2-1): KAGVTQTPRYLIKTRGQQVTLSCSPISGHRSVSWYQQTPGQGLQFLFEYFSETQRNKGNFPGRFSGRQFSNSRSEMNVSTLELGDSALYLCASSLGDPSYNEQFFGPGTRLTVL.

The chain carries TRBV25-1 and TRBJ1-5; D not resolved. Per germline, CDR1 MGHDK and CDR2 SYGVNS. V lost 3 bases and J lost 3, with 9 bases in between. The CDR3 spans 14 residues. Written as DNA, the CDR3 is TGTGCCAGCAGTGATTTAGGTCCCAATCAGCCCCAGCATTTT. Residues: CASSDLGPNQPQHF. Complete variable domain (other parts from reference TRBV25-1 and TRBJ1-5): EADIYQTPRYLVIGTGKKITLECSQTMGHDKMYWYQQDPGMELHLIHYSYGVNSTEKGDLSSESTVSRIRTEHFPLTLESARPSHTSQYLCASSDLGPNQPQHFGDGTRLSIL.

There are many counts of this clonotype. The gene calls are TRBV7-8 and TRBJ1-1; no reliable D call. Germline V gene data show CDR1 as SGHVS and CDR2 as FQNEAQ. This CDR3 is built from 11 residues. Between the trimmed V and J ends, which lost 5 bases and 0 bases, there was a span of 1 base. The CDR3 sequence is CASSMNTEAFF. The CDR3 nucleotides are TGTGCCAGCAGCATGAACACTGAAGCTTTCTTT.

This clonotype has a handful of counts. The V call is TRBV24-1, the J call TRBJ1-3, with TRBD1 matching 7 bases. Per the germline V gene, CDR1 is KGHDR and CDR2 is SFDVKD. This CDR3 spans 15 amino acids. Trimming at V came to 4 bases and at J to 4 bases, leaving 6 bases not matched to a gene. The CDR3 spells CATSDPGTAGNTIYF. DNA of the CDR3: TGTGCCACCAGTGACCCCGGGACAGCCGGAAACACCATATATTTT.

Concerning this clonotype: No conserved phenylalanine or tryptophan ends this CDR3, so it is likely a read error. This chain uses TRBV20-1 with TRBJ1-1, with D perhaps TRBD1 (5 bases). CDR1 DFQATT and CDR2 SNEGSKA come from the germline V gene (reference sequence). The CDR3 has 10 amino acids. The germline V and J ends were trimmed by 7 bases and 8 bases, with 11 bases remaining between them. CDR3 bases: TGCAGTGTGGGACTCCGGGAAGCTTTCCTC. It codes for CSVGLREAFL.